This T cell receptor (beta chain) came from a study of blood T cell repertoires in COVID-19. Clones were read by immunoSEQ multiplex PCR, and TCRdb kept only the in-frame ones, dropping some. This sample carries over 250,000 clones, over 75% of them seen once, and the ten largest clones take about an eighth. Germline lookup yields CDR1 MDHEN and CDR2 SYDVKM. J gave up 10 bases and V 4 bases, and 13 bases lay outside the gene matches. The CDR3 loop spans 16 amino acids. The gene calls are TRBV28 and TRBJ2-1; 10 bases agree with TRBD2. Sample: peripheral blood. The receptor comes from a human donor in a cohort sampled during active COVID-19. Written as DNA, the CDR3 is TGTGCCAGCAGTTCCTCCGGGACTAGCGTTAGGTACGAGCAGTTCTTC. Its protein product is CASSSSGTSVRYEQFF.